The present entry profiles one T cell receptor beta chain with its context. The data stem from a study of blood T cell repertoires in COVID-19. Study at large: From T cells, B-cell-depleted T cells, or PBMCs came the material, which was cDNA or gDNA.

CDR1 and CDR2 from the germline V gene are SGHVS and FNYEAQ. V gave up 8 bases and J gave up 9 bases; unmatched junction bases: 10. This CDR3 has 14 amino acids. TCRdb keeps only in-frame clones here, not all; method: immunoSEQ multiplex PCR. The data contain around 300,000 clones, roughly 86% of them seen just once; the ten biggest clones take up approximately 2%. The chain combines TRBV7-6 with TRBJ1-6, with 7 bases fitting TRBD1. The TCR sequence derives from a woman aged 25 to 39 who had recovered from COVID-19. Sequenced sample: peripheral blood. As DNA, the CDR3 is TGTGCCAGCGGCAAAGACAGGGAAACTTCACCCCTCCACTTT. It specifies CASGKDRETSPLHF.